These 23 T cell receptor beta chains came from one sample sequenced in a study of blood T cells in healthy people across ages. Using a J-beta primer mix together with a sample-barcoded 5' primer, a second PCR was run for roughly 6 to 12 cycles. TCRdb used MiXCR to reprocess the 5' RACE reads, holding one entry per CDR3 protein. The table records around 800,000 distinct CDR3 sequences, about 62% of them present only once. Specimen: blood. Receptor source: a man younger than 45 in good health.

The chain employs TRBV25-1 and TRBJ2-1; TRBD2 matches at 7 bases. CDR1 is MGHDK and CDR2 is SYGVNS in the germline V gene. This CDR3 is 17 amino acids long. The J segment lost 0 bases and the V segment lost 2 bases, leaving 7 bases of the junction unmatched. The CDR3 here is CASSESWGGSSYNEQFF. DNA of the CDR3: TGTGCCAGCAGTGAAAGTTGGGGGGGGAGCTCCTACAATGAGCAGTTCTTC.

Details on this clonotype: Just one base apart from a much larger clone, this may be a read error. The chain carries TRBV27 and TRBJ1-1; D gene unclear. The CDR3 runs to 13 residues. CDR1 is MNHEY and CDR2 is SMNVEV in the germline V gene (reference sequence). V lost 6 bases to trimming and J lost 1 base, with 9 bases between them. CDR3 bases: TGTGCCAGCAGACCCGGACGGAACACTGAAGCTTTCTTT. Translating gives CASRPGRNTEAFF.

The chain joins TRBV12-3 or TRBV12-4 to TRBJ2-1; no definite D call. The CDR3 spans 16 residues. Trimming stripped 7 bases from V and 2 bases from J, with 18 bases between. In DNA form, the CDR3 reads TGTGCCAGCAACCTAAGCCTACCCTCGCCCTACAATGAGCAGTTCTTC. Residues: CASNLSLPSPYNEQFF.

CDR3 sequence reads: CASSLEKGGYGYTF. The CDR3 DNA follows: TGTGCCAGCAGCTTAGAAAAGGGTGGCTATGGCTACACCTTC. The chain recombines TRBV11-2 with TRBJ1-2; D not certain. The CDR3 extends over 14 amino acids. Germline V gene data show CDR1 as SGHAT and CDR2 as FQNNGV. Trimming shortened V by 0 bases and J by 4 bases, and 9 bases separated the two germline ends.

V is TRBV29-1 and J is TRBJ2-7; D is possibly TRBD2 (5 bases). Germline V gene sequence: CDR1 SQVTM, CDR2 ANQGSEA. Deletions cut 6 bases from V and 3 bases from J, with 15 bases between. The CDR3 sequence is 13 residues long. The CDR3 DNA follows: TGCAGCGTCCCGGGGAAAGAAATCTACGAGCAGTACTTC. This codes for CSVPGKEIYEQYF.

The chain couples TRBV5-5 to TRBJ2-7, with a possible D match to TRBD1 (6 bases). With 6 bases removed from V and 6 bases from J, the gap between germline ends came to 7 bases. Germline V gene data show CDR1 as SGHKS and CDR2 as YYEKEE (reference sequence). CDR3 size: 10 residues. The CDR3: CASMGAEQYF. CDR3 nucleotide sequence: TGTGCCAGCATGGGGGCCGAGCAGTACTTC.

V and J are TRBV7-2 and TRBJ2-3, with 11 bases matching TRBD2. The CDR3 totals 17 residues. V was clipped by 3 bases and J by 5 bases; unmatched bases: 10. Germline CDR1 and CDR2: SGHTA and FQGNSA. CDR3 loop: CASSFLAGGSWLDTQYF. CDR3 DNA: TGTGCCAGCAGCTTTCTAGCGGGGGGTTCCTGGTTAGATACGCAGTATTTT.

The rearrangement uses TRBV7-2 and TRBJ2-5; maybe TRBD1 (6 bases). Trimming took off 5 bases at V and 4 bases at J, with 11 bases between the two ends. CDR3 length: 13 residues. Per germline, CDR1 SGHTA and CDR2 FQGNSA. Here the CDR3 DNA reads TGTGCCAGCAGCGACAAGGGGGTAGAGACCCAGTACTTC. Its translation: CASSDKGVETQYF. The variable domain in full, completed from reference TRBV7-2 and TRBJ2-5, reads GAGVSQSPSNKVTEKGKDVELRCDPISGHTALYWYRQSLGQGLEFLIYFQGNSAPDKSGLPSDRFSAERTGGSVSTLTIQRTQQEDSAVYLCASSDKGVETQYFGPGTRLLVL.

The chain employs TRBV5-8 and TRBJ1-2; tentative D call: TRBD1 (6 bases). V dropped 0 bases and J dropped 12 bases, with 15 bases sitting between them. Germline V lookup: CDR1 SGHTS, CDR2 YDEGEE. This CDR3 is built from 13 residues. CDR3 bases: TGTGCCAGCAGCTTGGGTTTCGGACAGCCCGACACCTTC. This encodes CASSLGFGQPDTF. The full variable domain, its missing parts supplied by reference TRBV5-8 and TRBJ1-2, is EAGVTQSPTHLIKTRGQQATLRCSPISGHTSVYWYQQALGLGLQFLLWYDEGEERNRGNFPPRFSGRQFPNYSSELNVNALELEDSALYLCASSLGFGQPDTFGSGTRLTVV.

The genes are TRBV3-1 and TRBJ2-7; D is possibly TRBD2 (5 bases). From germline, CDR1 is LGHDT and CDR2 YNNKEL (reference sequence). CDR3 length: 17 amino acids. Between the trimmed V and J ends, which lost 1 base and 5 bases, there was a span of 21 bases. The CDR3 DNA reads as TGTGCCAGCAGCCAAGGCGTCCTGACTACCTTACTAAACGAGCAGTACTTC. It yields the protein CASSQGVLTTLLNEQYF.

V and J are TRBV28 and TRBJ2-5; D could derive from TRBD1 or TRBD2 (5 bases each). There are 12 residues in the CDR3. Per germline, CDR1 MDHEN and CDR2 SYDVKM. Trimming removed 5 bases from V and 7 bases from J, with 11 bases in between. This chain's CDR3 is CASSISGATQYF. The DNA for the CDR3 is TGTGCCAGCAGTATCTCCGGGGCGACCCAGTACTTC.

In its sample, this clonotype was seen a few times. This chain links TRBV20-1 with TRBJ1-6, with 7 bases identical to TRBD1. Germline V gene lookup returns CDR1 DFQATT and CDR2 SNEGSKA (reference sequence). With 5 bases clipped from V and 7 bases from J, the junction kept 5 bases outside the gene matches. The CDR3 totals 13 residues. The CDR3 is CSARGTANSPLHF. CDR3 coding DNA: TGCAGTGCTCGTGGGACAGCGAATTCACCCCTCCACTTT.

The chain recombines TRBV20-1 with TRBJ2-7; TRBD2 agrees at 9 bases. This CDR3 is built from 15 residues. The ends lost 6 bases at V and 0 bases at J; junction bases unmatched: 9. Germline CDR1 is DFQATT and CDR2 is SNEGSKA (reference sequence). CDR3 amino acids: CSAESSGVSSYEQYF. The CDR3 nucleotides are TGCAGTGCGGAATCTAGCGGGGTCAGCTCCTACGAGCAGTACTTC.

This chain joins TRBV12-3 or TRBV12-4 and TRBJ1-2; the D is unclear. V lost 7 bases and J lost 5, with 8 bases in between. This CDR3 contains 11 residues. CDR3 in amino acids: CASTMTYGYTF. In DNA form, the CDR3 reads TGTGCCAGCACCATGACTTATGGCTACACCTTC.

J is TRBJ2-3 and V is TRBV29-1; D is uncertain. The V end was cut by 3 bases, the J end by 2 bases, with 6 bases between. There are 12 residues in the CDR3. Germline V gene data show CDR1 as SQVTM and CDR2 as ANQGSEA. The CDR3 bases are TGCAGCGTTGACTTCACCACAGATACGCAGTATTTT. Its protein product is CSVDFTTDTQYF.

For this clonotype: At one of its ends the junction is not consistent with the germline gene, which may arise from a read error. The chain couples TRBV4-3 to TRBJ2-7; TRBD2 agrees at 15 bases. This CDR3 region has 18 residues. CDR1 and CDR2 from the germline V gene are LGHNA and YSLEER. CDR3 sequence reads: CTSSQRTSGGASVYEQYF. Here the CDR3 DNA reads TGCACCAGCAGCCAAAGGACTAGCGGGGGGGCATCCGTCTACGAGCAGTACTTC.

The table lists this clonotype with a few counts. In nucleotides, the CDR3 is TGTGCCAGCAGTTACTCCGGGATGGTGGACGAGCAGTACTTC. This sequence encodes CASSYSGMVDEQYF. The chain couples TRBV6-5 to TRBJ2-7; D perhaps matches TRBD2 (5 bases). The CDR3 has 14 residues. V lost 0 bases and J lost 5, with 11 bases in between. Germline values: CDR1 MNHEY, CDR2 SVGAGI.

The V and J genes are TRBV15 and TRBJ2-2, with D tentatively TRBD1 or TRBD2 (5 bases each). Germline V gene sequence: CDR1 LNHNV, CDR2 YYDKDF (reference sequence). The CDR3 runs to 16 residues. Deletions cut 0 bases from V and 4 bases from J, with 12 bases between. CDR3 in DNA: TGTGCCACCAGCAGAGATTGGGGGTTTTTCACCGGGGAGCTGTTTTTT. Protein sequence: CATSRDWGFFTGELFF.

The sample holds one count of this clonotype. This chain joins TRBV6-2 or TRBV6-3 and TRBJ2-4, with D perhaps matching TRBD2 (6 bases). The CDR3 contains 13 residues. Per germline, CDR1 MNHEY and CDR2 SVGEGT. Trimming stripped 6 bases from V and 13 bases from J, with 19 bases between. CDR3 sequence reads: CASSGTVAGEQYF. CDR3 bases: TGTGCCAGCAGCGGGACTGTCGCTGGAGAGCAGTACTTC.

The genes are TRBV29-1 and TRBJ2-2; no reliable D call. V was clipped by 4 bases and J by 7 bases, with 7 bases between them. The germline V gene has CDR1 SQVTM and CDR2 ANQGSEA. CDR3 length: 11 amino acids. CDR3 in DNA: TGCAGCGTTGGAGCTGGCGGGGAGCTGTTTTTT. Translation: CSVGAGGELFF.

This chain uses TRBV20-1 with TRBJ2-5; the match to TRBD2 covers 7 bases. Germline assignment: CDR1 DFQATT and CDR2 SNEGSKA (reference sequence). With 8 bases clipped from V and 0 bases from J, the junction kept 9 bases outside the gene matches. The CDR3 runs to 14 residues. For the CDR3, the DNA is TGCAGTACTGGGGGGGTAGCGTACCAAGAGACCCAGTACTTC. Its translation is CSTGGVAYQETQYF.

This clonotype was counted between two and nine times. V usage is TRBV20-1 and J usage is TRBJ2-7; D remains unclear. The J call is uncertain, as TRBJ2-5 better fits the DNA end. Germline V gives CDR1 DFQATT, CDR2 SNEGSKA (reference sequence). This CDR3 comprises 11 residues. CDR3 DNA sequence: TGCAGTGCTAAAAACAGAGAGACCCAGTACTTC. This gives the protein CSAKNRETQYF.

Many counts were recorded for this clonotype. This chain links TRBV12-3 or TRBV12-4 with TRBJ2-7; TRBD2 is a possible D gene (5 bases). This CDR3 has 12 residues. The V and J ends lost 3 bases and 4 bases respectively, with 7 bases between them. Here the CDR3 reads CASSFSGYEQYF. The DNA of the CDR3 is TGTGCCAGCAGTTTCTCGGGATACGAGCAGTACTTC.